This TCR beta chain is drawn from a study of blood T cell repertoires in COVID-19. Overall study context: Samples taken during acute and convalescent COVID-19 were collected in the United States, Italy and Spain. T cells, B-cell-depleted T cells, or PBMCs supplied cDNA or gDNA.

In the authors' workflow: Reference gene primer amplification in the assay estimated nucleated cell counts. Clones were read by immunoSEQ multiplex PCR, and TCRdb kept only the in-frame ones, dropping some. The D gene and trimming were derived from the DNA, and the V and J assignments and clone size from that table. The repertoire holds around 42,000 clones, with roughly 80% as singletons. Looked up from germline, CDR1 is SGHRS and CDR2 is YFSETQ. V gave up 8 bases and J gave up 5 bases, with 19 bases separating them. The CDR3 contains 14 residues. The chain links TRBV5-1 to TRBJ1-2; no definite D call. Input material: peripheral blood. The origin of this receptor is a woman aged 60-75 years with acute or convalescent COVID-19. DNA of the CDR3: TGCGCCAGTCAAGACGGGATGAGTGGGTATGGCTACACCTTC. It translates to CASQDGMSGYGYTF.